The rows below give T cell receptor beta chains drawn from one sample of a study of a mutant IDH1 vaccine in newly diagnosed glioma. These receptors' antigens are unknown. TCRdb's table, derived via immunoSEQ multiplex PCR, lists solely in-frame clones and lacks some. The sample records 75,000 to 85,000 clones, 91% being singletons. This specimen consisted of PBMCs, obtained from a glioma patient whose treatment included an IDH1 peptide vaccine. The receptors stem from a woman in her forties or fifties with glioma. CDR3s include the opening cysteine and the closing phenylalanine or tryptophan. Each record gives: CDR3 DNA, CDR3 protein, V gene, D gene, clone size, J gene. D genes are given only for firm matches. Size is stated for part of the rows, as once, few or many counts, or as a class when the clone is expanded.

TGCGCCAGCAGCCAAACAGGGGGATTGGGTGAAAAACTGTTTTTT CASSQTGGLGEKLFF TRBV5-1 TRBD1 once TRBJ1-4
TGTGCCAGCAGCTCCCCCCATTTGGATACGCAGTATTTT CASSSPHLDTQYF TRBV7-3 . . TRBJ2-3
TGTGCCAGCAGCTTAGATCTTCTCGGGGAGCTGTTTTTT CASSLDLLGELFF TRBV11-2 . . TRBJ2-2
TGTGCCAGCAGCGTAGGGACAGCATGGGACACTGAAGCTTTCTTT CASSVGTAWDTEAFF TRBV9 . . TRBJ1-1
TGTGCCAGCAGGTCCCTTGGGAACAATGAAAAACTGTTTTTT CASRSLGNNEKLFF TRBV27 . . TRBJ1-4
TGTGCCAGCAGAGAAGGACGAGGACAGCCCCAGCATTTT CASREGRGQPQHF TRBV2 . . TRBJ1-5
TGTGCCAGCAGCCCCGGGACGGGCCCCTACGAGCAGTACTTC CASSPGTGPYEQYF TRBV5-6 . . TRBJ2-7
TGTGCCAGCAGCTTTGCGGCCAGCTCTGGAAACACCATATATTTT CASSFAASSGNTIYF TRBV5-8 . . TRBJ1-3
TGTGCCATCAGTGAGTCCCCCCATGGGTCCTATAATTCACCCCTCCACTTT CAISESPHGSYNSPLHF TRBV10-3 . . TRBJ1-6
TGTGCCAGCAGAGATATTAGCGGGACCAATGAGCAGTTCTTC CASRDISGTNEQFF TRBV6-1 TRBD2 . TRBJ2-1
TGTGCCAGCATCGGAAGCAGGCGGAGGGAGACCCAGTACTTC CASIGSRRRETQYF TRBV6-1 . . TRBJ2-5
TGTGCCAGCAGTTTATCCCGTGGACTAGCAGGAGAAAACGAGCAGTACTTC CASSLSRGLAGENEQYF TRBV27 TRBD2 . TRBJ2-7
TGTGCCAGCAGCTCCCGATACGAGCAGTACTTC CASSSRYEQYF TRBV27 . . TRBJ2-7
TGTGCCAGCAGCTTAGGGTACAATGAGCAGTTCTTC CASSLGYNEQFF TRBV7-8 . once TRBJ2-1
TGTGCCAGCATGAAGGACCAGAATGGGAACGAGCAGTACTTC CASMKDQNGNEQYF TRBV6-6 . . TRBJ2-7
TGTGCCAGCAGTGCCACCACTAGAGTCGGGGAGCTGTTTTTT CASSATTRVGELFF TRBV2 . . TRBJ2-2
TGCAGCGTGGCCCCTCGAGGGAGGGCCTCCAATGAGCAGTTCTTC CSVAPRGRASNEQFF TRBV29-1 TRBD2 . TRBJ2-1